The 27 T cell receptor beta chains in this list originate from one sample, sequenced in a study of cytomegalovirus exposure and HLA in healthy donors. The PCR contained 60 Vbeta and 13 Jbeta primers. TCRdb's table, derived via immunoSEQ multiplex PCR, lists solely in-frame clones and lacks some. Among 90,000 to 110,000 clones listed, roughly 69% were seen once. The sample consisted of PBMCs. Source of these receptors: a woman aged 70-85 years in good health and CMV-seropositive.

The rearrangement links TRBV7-2 to TRBJ2-6, with D hard to call. The CDR3 spans 14 residues. Germline V gene lookup returns CDR1 SGHTA and CDR2 FQGNSA. The V end lost 4 bases, the J end lost 0 bases, and 4 bases lay between the germline ends. CDR3 bases: TGTGCCAGCAGCTCAGACTCTGGGGCCAACGTCCTGACTTTC. This translates into CASSSDSGANVLTF.

The rearrangement joins TRBV25-1 to TRBJ2-7; TRBD1 matches at 7 bases. Germline V gene lookup returns CDR1 MGHDK and CDR2 SYGVNS. V trimming: 5 bases; J trimming: 3 bases; junction bases outside the gene matches: 7. The CDR3 spans 14 residues. CDR3 in DNA: TGTGCCAGCAGTATCTCGACAGGGCGCTACGAGCAGTACTTC. Amino acid sequence: CASSISTGRYEQYF.

The rearrangement uses TRBV4-2 and TRBJ1-1; no reliable D call. Germline CDR1 and CDR2: LGHNA and YNFKEQ. The CDR3 extends over 16 amino acids. The V end was cut by 0 bases, the J end by 5 bases, with 16 bases between. The CDR3 DNA follows: TGTGCCAGCAGCCAAGAAAAGACCGGGGTCGGGACTGAAGCTTTCTTT. It specifies CASSQEKTGVGTEAFF.

In nucleotides, the CDR3 is TGTGCCAGCAGCCTGACACCGAATGAGCAGTTCTTC. This sequence encodes CASSLTPNEQFF. The chain uses TRBV5-6 and TRBJ2-1; the D is unclear. Germline values: CDR1 SGHDT, CDR2 YYEEEE. The CDR3 totals 12 residues. Deletions cut 4 bases from V and 7 bases from J, with 9 bases between.

This chain joins TRBV29-1 and TRBJ1-4; 12 nucleotides align to TRBD1. Looked up from germline, CDR1 is SQVTM and CDR2 is ANQGSEA. V shed 6 bases, J shed 2 bases, and the junction held 7 bases outside the gene matches. This CDR3 spans 16 amino acids. CDR3 region: CSVPGTGGATNEKLFF. The CDR3 nucleotides read TGCAGCGTCCCCGGGACAGGGGGCGCGACTAATGAAAAACTGTTTTTT. Full variable domain (outside the CDR3, taken from reference TRBV29-1 and TRBJ1-4): SAVISQKPSRDICQRGTSLTIQCQVDSQVTMMFWYRQQPGQSLTLIATANQGSEATYESGFVIDKFPISRPNLTFSTLTVSNMSPEDSSIYLCSVPGTGGATNEKLFFGSGTQLSVL.

This chain links TRBV2 with TRBJ2-5; 7 nucleotides agree with TRBD2. The length of the CDR3 is 16 residues. Trimming took 6 bases from V and 3 from J; bases not matched to a gene: 13. Germline values: CDR1 SNHLY, CDR2 FYNNEI. CDR3 in amino acids: CASRALLGGGEETQYF. The CDR3 DNA reads as TGTGCCAGCAGGGCACTCTTGGGGGGGGGAGAAGAGACCCAGTACTTC.

This clone has just a few counts. The V gene is TRBV2, the J gene TRBJ2-5; 10 bases map to TRBD2. The CDR3 sequence is 17 residues long. Germline CDR1 is SNHLY and CDR2 is FYNNEI. The ends lost 1 base at V and 3 bases at J; junction bases unmatched: 8. For the CDR3, the DNA is TGTGCCAGCAGTGAAGGGGGCAGCGGGGGGGCCGAAGAGACCCAGTACTTC. This codes for CASSEGGSGGAEETQYF.

The chain joins TRBV5-1 to TRBJ2-4; 14 bases line up with TRBD2. V shed 0 bases, J shed 15 bases, and the junction held 11 bases outside the gene matches. CDR3 length: 16 amino acids. CDR1 is SGHRS, CDR2 YFSETQ, per germline. CDR3 region: CASSLGTGLAGGSRYF. The CDR3, as DNA: TGCGCCAGCAGCTTGGGTACCGGACTAGCGGGGGGTAGTCGGTACTTC. The full variable domain, rest sourced from reference TRBV5-1 and TRBJ2-4, is KAGVTQTPRYLIKTRGQQVTLSCSPISGHRSVSWYQQTPGQGLQFLFEYFSETQRNKGNFPGRFSGRQFSNSRSEMNVSTLELGDSALYLCASSLGTGLAGGSRYFGAGTRLSVL.

As concerns this clone: At the DNA level, this CDR3 is encoded by other sequences in the same sample as well. V and J are TRBV18 and TRBJ2-3; D not certain. The V end was cut by 2 bases, the J end by 5 bases, with 5 bases between. Germline V CDR1 and CDR2: KGHSH, LQKENI. CDR3 length equals 12 residues. As DNA, the CDR3 is TGTGCCAGCTCACCAGTGAGAGATACGCAGTATTTT. It yields the protein CASSPVRDTQYF.

The chain has TRBV30 and TRBJ1-1, with TRBD1 as a possible D gene (6 bases). CDR1 and CDR2 (germline): GTSNPN, SVGIG (reference sequence). The CDR3 covers 13 residues. V gave up 4 bases and J gave up 2 bases, with 11 bases separating them. The CDR3 DNA is TGTGCCTGGAACGTACAGGGAAACACTGAAGCTTTCTTT. It specifies CAWNVQGNTEAFF.

The rearrangement joins TRBV7-2 to TRBJ1-2; weak D call: TRBD1 (6 bases). This CDR3 comprises 13 residues. In germline, CDR1 is SGHTA, CDR2 FQGNSA. V was pared by 5 bases and J by 5 bases, with 12 bases between. The CDR3 DNA follows: TGTGCCAGCAGCATGACAGGAATTTATGGCTACACCTTC. Amino acids: CASSMTGIYGYTF.

A few counts support this clone. The chain couples TRBV19 to TRBJ1-1, with 9 bases that match TRBD1. The CDR3 length is 17 residues. Germline V gene sequence: CDR1 LNHDA, CDR2 SQIVND (reference sequence). The trim removed 3 bases at V and 4 bases at J, leaving 12 bases unmatched. The CDR3 reads CASSITGGGLATTEAFF. CDR3 DNA: TGTGCCAGTAGTATCACAGGGGGCGGATTAGCAACCACTGAAGCTTTCTTT.

V and J are TRBV30 and TRBJ1-2; 12 bases match TRBD1. The V gene's germline CDR1 is GTSNPN and CDR2 SVGIG (reference sequence). The CDR3 is made up of 16 amino acids. V shed 3 bases, J shed 4 bases, and the junction held 9 bases outside the gene matches. The CDR3 sequence is CAWSAGTGGNLYGYTF. The CDR3 coding sequence is TGTGCCTGGAGCGCCGGGACAGGGGGCAACCTCTATGGCTACACCTTC.

The chain employs TRBV30 and TRBJ1-4, with a possible D match to TRBD1 (6 bases). Trimming took off 8 bases at V and 6 bases at J, with 19 bases between the two ends. Germline CDR1 GTSNPN, CDR2 SVGIG (reference sequence). This CDR3 is built from 14 residues. The CDR3 DNA is TGTGCCACCCTCCCCCGGGACAAACATGAAAAACTGTTTTTT. Amino acids: CATLPRDKHEKLFF.

This chain links TRBV7-2 with TRBJ2-1, with D possibly being TRBD2 (7 bases). V lost 1 base, J lost 2 bases, and 9 bases lay in between. Germline V CDR1 and CDR2: SGHTA, FQGNSA. The CDR3 has 15 residues. CDR3 in amino acids: CASSLERDTYNEQFF. CDR3 in DNA: TGTGCCAGCAGCTTAGAGCGGGACACCTACAATGAGCAGTTCTTC. The full variable domain, its missing parts supplied by reference TRBV7-2 and TRBJ2-1, is GAGVSQSPSNKVTEKGKDVELRCDPISGHTALYWYRQSLGQGLEFLIYFQGNSAPDKSGLPSDRFSAERTGGSVSTLTIQRTQQEDSAVYLCASSLERDTYNEQFFGPGTRLTVL.

This clone was observed a handful of times. The CDR3, as DNA: TGTGCCAGCAGCCTGGACAGGGGGTCCACTGAAGCTTTCTTT. This gives the protein CASSLDRGSTEAFF. V gene TRBV6-1 combines with J gene TRBJ1-1; 10 nucleotides line up with TRBD1. The V and J ends lost 6 bases and 4 bases, in that order; junction bases with no gene match: 5. The CDR3 has 14 residues. Looked up from germline, CDR1 is MNHNS and CDR2 is SASEGT.

A few counts support this clone. This sequence joins TRBV2 and TRBJ1-6, with 7 bases matching TRBD1. Germline CDR1 SNHLY, CDR2 FYNNEI. The CDR3 extends over 14 amino acids. With V trimmed by 3 bases and J by 6 bases, 2 bases remained unmatched. CDR3 DNA: TGTGCCAGCAGTGATCCAGGGGGTAATTCACCCCTCCACTTT. This gives the protein CASSDPGGNSPLHF. The full variable domain, rest sourced from reference TRBV2 and TRBJ1-6, is EPEVTQTPSHQVTQMGQEVILRCVPISNHLYFYWYRQILGQKVEFLVSFYNNEISEKSEIFDDQFSVERPDGSNFTLKIRSTKLEDSAMYFCASSDPGGNSPLHFGNGTRLTVT.

V usage is TRBV29-1 and J usage is TRBJ1-2, with 7 positions matching TRBD1. Unmatched junction bases numbered 9, after V lost 3 bases and J lost 2 bases. Germline V gene data show CDR1 as SQVTM and CDR2 as ANQGSEA. This CDR3 contains 15 residues. The CDR3 region has the DNA TGCAGCGTTGAGAGGGGGCAGGCGCCCAACTATGGCTACACCTTC. This sequence encodes CSVERGQAPNYGYTF. The full variable domain, in which reference TRBV29-1 and TRBJ1-2 provide the parts outside the CDR3, is SAVISQKPSRDICQRGTSLTIQCQVDSQVTMMFWYRQQPGQSLTLIATANQGSEATYESGFVIDKFPISRPNLTFSTLTVSNMSPEDSSIYLCSVERGQAPNYGYTFGSGTRLTVV.

This chain joins TRBV10-1 and TRBJ1-4; 7 bases fit TRBD1. The CDR3 has 15 amino acids. Germline loops: CDR1 WNHNN, CDR2 SYGVQD (reference sequence). The trim removed 0 bases at V and 4 bases at J, leaving 2 bases unmatched. The CDR3 nucleotides read TGCGCCAGCAGTGAGTCGAACAGGGGTAATGAAAAACTGTTTTTT. The encoded protein is CASSESNRGNEKLFF.

V gene TRBV11-2 combines with J gene TRBJ1-3; D perhaps matches TRBD1 (6 bases). The V end was cut by 5 bases, the J end by 7 bases, with 12 bases between. This CDR3 spans 13 amino acids. Germline CDR1 reads SGHAT; CDR2 reads FQNNGV. The CDR3, as DNA: TGTGCCAGCAGCCCCGCGCAGGGGAACACCATATATTTT. It encodes CASSPAQGNTIYF.

This clone was picked up one time. The rearrangement links TRBV19 to TRBJ2-5, with 8 bases identical to TRBD2. The CDR3 has 14 amino acids. The V gene end was trimmed by 11 bases and the J gene end by 1 base; junction bases not matched to a gene: 9. CDR1 and CDR2 from the germline V gene are LNHDA and SQIVND (reference sequence). CDR3 nucleotide sequence: TGTGCCTCGCGTAGCGGGGCCTCCCAAGAGACCCAGTACTTC. It codes for CASRSGASQETQYF.

The chain links TRBV19 to TRBJ2-1; 10 bases are shared with TRBD1. V was pared by 7 bases and J by 5 bases, with 11 bases of the junction left unmatched. Germline assignment: CDR1 LNHDA and CDR2 SQIVND (reference sequence). This CDR3 has 16 residues. Here the CDR3 reads CASKTGTGVSDNEQFF. In DNA form, the CDR3 reads TGTGCCAGTAAGACCGGGACAGGGGTTTCTGACAATGAGCAGTTCTTC.

Here the CDR3 DNA reads TGTGCCAGCAGCCCATCCGGGACTAGGCAAACCCAGAGAGATACGCAGTATTTT. Its protein is CASSPSGTRQTQRDTQYF. The chain has TRBV7-6 and TRBJ2-3; 8 nucleotides align to TRBD2. V dropped 5 bases and J dropped 5; count of bases not matched to a gene: 18. Looked up from germline, CDR1 is SGHVS and CDR2 is FNYEAQ. This CDR3 has 18 amino acids.

This chain uses TRBV6-1 with TRBJ1-2; D is ambiguous. Per germline, CDR1 MNHNS and CDR2 SASEGT. Between the trimmed V and J ends, which lost 6 bases and 8 bases, there was a span of 16 bases. CDR3 length: 13 residues. The CDR3 is CASRKTASEGYTF. CDR3 DNA: TGTGCCAGCAGAAAAACGGCATCGGAGGGCTACACCTTC.

This clone was recorded a few times. The chain joins TRBV6-1 to TRBJ2-3; TRBD1 matches 8 bases. J was trimmed by 5 bases and V by 6 bases; bases with no gene match: 10. Germline lookup yields CDR1 MNHNS and CDR2 SASEGT. The length of the CDR3 is 15 residues. The CDR3 nucleotides are TGTGCCAGCAGGGACAGGGTGAGTCTTGGAGATACGCAGTATTTT. It yields the protein CASRDRVSLGDTQYF.

The chain is built from TRBV5-1 and TRBJ2-1; TRBD2 matches 12 bases. J gave up 2 bases and V 3 bases, and 3 bases lay outside the gene matches. Germline V gene sequence: CDR1 SGHRS, CDR2 YFSETQ. The CDR3 is made up of 16 amino acids. CDR3 sequence (DNA): TGCGCCAGCAGCTGGCGACTAGCGGGGGCCTACAATGAGCAGTTCTTC. It encodes CASSWRLAGAYNEQFF.

The rearrangement joins TRBV4-3 to TRBJ2-1; 7 bases match TRBD1. There are 15 residues in the CDR3. CDR1 and CDR2 from the germline V gene are LGHNA and YSLEER. V lost 0 bases, J lost 8 bases, and 7 bases stayed unmatched. CDR3 protein: CASSQDRGSDDEQFF. The CDR3 region has the DNA TGCGCCAGCAGCCAAGACAGGGGGTCAGACGATGAGCAGTTCTTC.